This T cell receptor (beta chain) was obtained from a study of T cell repertoires in ileal Crohn's disease. Libraries were prepared by immunoSEQ multiplex PCR; TCRdb keeps only in-frame clonotypes and omits some of them. Among some 30,000 clones listed, roughly three quarters were seen once. The origin of this receptor is an adult with Crohn's disease. Sequencing used ileal tissue.

The CDR3 region is CASSLGPKNSPLHF. Here the CDR3 DNA reads TGCGCCAGCAGCTTGGGGCCGAAAAATTCACCCCTCCACTTT. The chain is built from TRBV5-1 and TRBJ1-6; D gene unclear. This CDR3 has 14 residues. In germline, CDR1 is SGHRS, CDR2 YFSETQ. Trimming removed 0 bases from V and 7 bases from J, with 8 bases in between.